Shown below are 9 T cell receptor beta chains from a single sample sequenced in a study of spatial heterogeneity in lung cancer. In TCRdb, the 5' RACE reads were re-called with MiXCR into one record per CDR3 protein. The data contain 24,000 or so distinct CDR3 sequences, under 4% of them singletons. Time point defined: sample taken at primary tumor resection. Sequenced material: PBMCs, taken at surgery. The receptors originated from a female donor with early-stage non-small cell lung cancer.

This clonotype was recorded many times. The chain employs TRBV9 and TRBJ2-1; D perhaps matches TRBD2 (5 bases). Germline CDR1 reads SGDLS; CDR2 reads YYNGEE. V lost 6 bases to trimming and J lost 0 bases, with 19 bases between them. There are 17 residues in the CDR3. The chain's CDR3 is CASTRSVGEASYNEQFF. In DNA, the CDR3 is TGTGCCAGCACCCGTAGCGTGGGAGAGGCCTCCTACAATGAGCAGTTCTTC. Drawing the rest from reference TRBV9 and TRBJ2-1, the complete variable domain is DSGVTQTPKHLITATGQRVTLRCSPRSGDLSVYWYQQSLDQGLQFLIQYYNGEERAKGNILERFSAQQFPDLHSELNLSSLELGDSALYFCASTRSVGEASYNEQFFGPGTRLTVL.

This clonotype was counted ten times or more. The V gene is TRBV25-1, the J gene TRBJ2-5; D is perhaps TRBD1 (6 bases). The CDR3 loop spans 14 amino acids. From germline, CDR1 is MGHDK and CDR2 SYGVNS. V dropped 4 bases and J dropped 5 bases, with 14 bases sitting between them. The CDR3 DNA is TGTGCCAGCAGTGCCTGGGACATCGTGGAGACCCAGTACTTC. Translating it yields CASSAWDIVETQYF.

This clonotype was observed at least ten times. The chain joins TRBV5-1 to TRBJ2-1; unclear D gene. Trimming pared 0 bases from V and 4 bases from J, leaving 14 bases between. The germline V gene has CDR1 SGHRS and CDR2 YFSETQ. The CDR3 length is 16 residues. CDR3 coding DNA: TGCGCCAGCAGCTTGGAGTTGGGGTGGGGATACAATGAGCAGTTCTTC. This encodes CASSLELGWGYNEQFF.

This clonotype was recorded many times. This chain joins TRBV11-1 and TRBJ2-5, with TRBD2 matching 8 bases. Germline assignment: CDR1 SGHAT and CDR2 FQDESV (reference sequence). The CDR3 totals 15 residues. The J segment lost 1 base and the V segment lost 3 bases, leaving 4 bases of the junction unmatched. The CDR3 DNA follows: TGTGCCAGCAGCTTCTTTAGCGGGACCCAAGAGACCCAGTACTTC. Its translation is CASSFFSGTQETQYF.

Concerning this clonotype: The germline gene is not matched at one end of the junction; a read error may be the cause. This rearrangement joins TRBV2 to TRBJ2-6; 8 bases map to TRBD2. The CDR3 runs 17 residues. Germline-derived CDR1 and CDR2 are SNHLY and FYNNEI. The CDR3 DNA sequence: TGTGCCAGCAGTGAGTCTAGCGGGTACTCTGGGGCCAACGTCCCGACTTTC. This codes for CASSESSGYSGANVPTF. Filled out from reference TRBV2 and TRBJ2-6, the complete variable domain reads EPEVTQTPSHQVTQMGQEVILRCVPISNHLYFYWYRQILGQKVEFLVSFYNNEISEKSEIFDDQFSVERPDGSNFTLKIRSTKLEDSAMYFCASSESSGYSGANVPTFGAGSRLTVL.

This clonotype was detected ten times or more. The gene calls are TRBV9 and TRBJ2-2; possible D gene TRBD2, 5 bases. Trimming cost V 4 bases and J 2 bases, with 21 bases left between them. The CDR3 is 18 residues long. In germline, CDR1 is SGDLS, CDR2 YYNGEE. CDR3 in DNA: TGTGCCAGCAGCTCTCCGACCCGAGCGAGCGGTAACACCGGGGAGCTGTTTTTT. Translation: CASSSPTRASGNTGELFF.

The rearrangement uses TRBV2 and TRBJ2-2; 15 nucleotides line up with TRBD2. Trimming cost V 4 bases and J 0 bases; bases outside gene matches: 6. CDR3 length equals 19 residues. From germline, CDR1 is SNHLY and CDR2 FYNNEI. The CDR3 region is CASSAAGLAGGSNTGELFF. The CDR3 nucleotides are TGTGCCAGCAGTGCAGCGGGACTAGCGGGAGGATCGAACACCGGGGAGCTGTTTTTT.

This clonotype was seen repeatedly, ten times or more. The V call is TRBV7-9, the J call TRBJ2-7; 7 bases fit TRBD1. The CDR3 runs 14 residues. J was trimmed by 0 bases and V by 5 bases; bases with no gene match: 4. Germline V CDR1 and CDR2: SEHNR, FQNEAQ (reference sequence). The CDR3 reads CASSPPGGSYEQYF. The DNA for the CDR3 is TGTGCCAGCAGCCCTCCAGGGGGCTCCTACGAGCAGTACTTC.

The V and J genes are TRBV27 and TRBJ2-1, with 9 bases lining up with TRBD1. Germline CDR1 MNHEY, CDR2 SMNVEV (reference sequence). The V and J ends lost 5 bases and 7 bases, in that order; junction bases with no gene match: 6. This CDR3 spans 14 amino acids. CDR3 in amino acids: CASSPGTGWNEQFF. In DNA, the CDR3 is TGTGCCAGCAGTCCCGGGACAGGGTGGAATGAGCAGTTCTTC.